The 19 T cell receptor beta chains presented below share a single source sample, sequenced in a study of CXCR4 blockade with PD-1 therapy in pancreatic cancer (dated by TCRdb to between 2018 and 2021). Library preparation employed the immunoSEQ multiplex PCR assay. Here the immuneACCESS table is served through TCRdb, limited to in-frame sequences with V and J called. Missing clones are a known gap in these copies; in checked studies unresolved V genes cover under half, and the rest lacks a known reason. Present in this sample are 8,700 or so clones, approximately 54% of which were seen just once. The top ten constitute around 7.2% of the sample. Specimen: tumor tissue. Receptors originate from a human donor with pancreatic ductal adenocarcinoma.

V is TRBV18 and J is TRBJ2-7; D remains ambiguous. The CDR3 is 14 residues long. Trimming removed 3 bases from V and 2 bases from J, with 11 bases in between. Germline lookup yields CDR1 KGHSH and CDR2 LQKENI. In DNA form, the CDR3 reads TGTGCCAGCTCACCGGTCGGCGGAGCCTACGAGCAGTACTTC. This encodes CASSPVGGAYEQYF.

This clone was seen only a few times. V is TRBV7-7 and J is TRBJ2-5, with 9 bases matching TRBD2. Germline V CDR1 and CDR2: SSHAT, FNYEAQ (reference sequence). The CDR3 loop spans 17 amino acids. V lost 2 bases to trimming and J lost 5 bases; unmatched junction nucleotides: 12. As DNA, the CDR3 is TGTGCCAGCAGCTTAATGGGGGGACTAGCTGGTCCGGAGACCCAGTACTTC. Translated: CASSLMGGLAGPETQYF.

This chain joins TRBV19 and TRBJ2-1, with D hard to call. Germline V CDR1 and CDR2: LNHDA, SQIVND (reference sequence). The CDR3 runs to 12 residues. Trimming pared 5 bases from V and 9 bases from J, leaving 11 bases between. In DNA form, the CDR3 reads TGTGCCAGTAGTTACAGCTGGGGTGAGCAGTTCTTC. As protein: CASSYSWGEQFF.

This clone was observed a few times. V usage is TRBV7-6 and J usage is TRBJ2-2; 11 nucleotides align to TRBD2. CDR3 size: 14 residues. J lost 5 bases, V lost 5 bases, and 1 base had no gene match. Germline V gives CDR1 SGHVS, CDR2 FNYEAQ. CDR3 sequence: CASSPSGRTGELFF. The CDR3 coding sequence is TGTGCCAGCAGCCCTAGCGGGAGGACCGGGGAGCTGTTTTTT.

The V and J genes are TRBV5-1 and TRBJ2-1; 9 bases map to TRBD2. The CDR3 extends over 15 amino acids. V dropped 4 bases and J dropped 3; count of bases not matched to a gene: 5. CDR1 SGHRS and CDR2 YFSETQ come from the germline V gene. CDR3 coding DNA: TGCGCCAGCAGCCAGGGGCGGGGGGGCTACAATGAGCAGTTCTTC. Translating gives CASSQGRGGYNEQFF.

This clone was detected once. The chain links TRBV1 to TRBJ2-1; the table assigns TRBD2, which was not confirmed against the DNA. TRBV1 is designated a pseudogene. This CDR3 region has 16 residues. The CDR3 DNA is TGCGCCAGCAGCCAAGGGGGGACTAGCGGGATATTTGAGCAGTTCTTC. Protein product: CASSQGGTSGIFEQFF.

The chain links TRBV19 to TRBJ2-2, with 7 bases that match TRBD2. The V gene end was trimmed by 10 bases and the J gene end by 3 bases; junction bases not matched to a gene: 8. The germline CDR1 and CDR2 sequences are LNHDA and SQIVND (reference sequence). This CDR3 has 14 residues. CDR3 sequence reads: CATSLAEYTGELFF. The CDR3 region has the DNA TGTGCCACCTCGCTAGCGGAGTACACCGGGGAGCTGTTTTTT.

The genes are TRBV6-8 and TRBJ1-1; possible D gene TRBD1, 6 bases. Deletions cut 11 bases from V and 0 bases from J, with 13 bases between. The CDR3 extends over 13 amino acids. CDR1 MNHGY and CDR2 SAAAGT come from the germline V gene. CDR3 sequence reads: CAGRQDMNTEAFF. CDR3 in DNA: TGTGCCGGCCGACAGGATATGAACACTGAAGCTTTCTTT.

This sequence joins TRBV12-5 and TRBJ2-1; D gene unclear. Germline values: CDR1 LGHNT, CDR2 FRNRAP. This CDR3 is 11 amino acids long. V was shortened by 4 bases and J by 5 bases, with 3 bases between the two germline ends. CDR3 in amino acids: CASGYHNEQFF. The CDR3 bases are TGTGCTAGTGGTTATCACAATGAGCAGTTCTTC.

The rearrangement uses TRBV14 and TRBJ2-3; 9 bases match TRBD2. Trimming took 4 bases from V and 7 from J; bases not matched to a gene: 12. The CDR3 covers 16 residues. Germline CDR1 reads SGHDN; CDR2 reads FVKESK. DNA for the CDR3: TGTGCCAGCAGCCCATTAGCGGGGGCCCAAATGTATACGCAGTATTTT. This encodes CASSPLAGAQMYTQYF. The complete variable domain, with remaining parts taken from reference TRBV14 and TRBJ2-3, reads EAGVTQFPSHSVIEKGQTVTLRCDPISGHDNLYWYRRVMGKEIKFLLHFVKESKQDESGMPNNRFLAERTGGTYSTLKVQPAELEDSGVYFCASSPLAGAQMYTQYFGPGTRLTVL.

A word on this clone: Germline and junction disagree at one end, which may indicate a read error. This chain uses TRBV6-8 with TRBJ2-3; 10 bases are shared with TRBD2. Germline V gives CDR1 MNHGY, CDR2 SAAAGT. CDR3 length: 16 residues. The CDR3 nucleotides are TGTGCCAGCAGGGGTCTTACTAGCGGGAATACAGATATGCAGTATTTT. This encodes CASRGLTSGNTDMQYF.

V and J are TRBV5-1 and TRBJ2-2; D is unresolved. Trimming cost V 5 bases and J 3 bases, with 14 bases left between them. The CDR3 is 15 amino acids. Per germline, CDR1 SGHRS and CDR2 YFSETQ. The chain's CDR3 is CASRVLSSYTGELFF. The DNA of the CDR3 is TGCGCCAGCAGGGTACTCAGCTCTTACACCGGGGAGCTGTTTTTT. The full variable domain, in which reference TRBV5-1 and TRBJ2-2 provide the parts outside the CDR3, is KAGVTQTPRYLIKTRGQQVTLSCSPISGHRSVSWYQQTPGQGLQFLFEYFSETQRNKGNFPGRFSGRQFSNSRSEMNVSTLELGDSALYLCASRVLSSYTGELFFGEGSRLTVL.

There are a few counts of this clone. This rearrangement joins TRBV10-3 to TRBJ2-1, with 8 positions matching TRBD2. This CDR3 is built from 15 residues. V lost 0 bases, J lost 4 bases, and 2 bases stayed unmatched. From germline, CDR1 is ENHRY and CDR2 SYGVKD. CDR3 residues: CAISESSGVYNEQFF. As DNA, the CDR3 is TGTGCCATCAGTGAGTCTAGCGGGGTGTACAATGAGCAGTTCTTC.

The genes are TRBV15 and TRBJ1-3; D is unclear. There are 16 residues in the CDR3. Looked up from germline, CDR1 is LNHNV and CDR2 is YYDKDF (reference sequence). V lost 0 bases and J 1 base, leaving 10 bases between the germline ends. The CDR3 here is CATSRDLLGSGNTIYF. The CDR3, as DNA: TGTGCCACCAGCAGAGACCTATTAGGGTCTGGAAACACCATATATTTT.

The rearrangement links TRBV18 to TRBJ2-3; D not certain. The length of the CDR3 is 13 residues. CDR1 is KGHSH, CDR2 LQKENI, per germline. V shed 3 bases and J shed 8 bases, with 12 bases lying between them. CDR3: CASSPTQERTQYF. For the CDR3, the DNA is TGTGCCAGCTCACCGACTCAGGAGCGTACGCAGTATTTT.

The V call is TRBV28, the J call TRBJ2-3, with no clear D. V lost 5 bases to trimming and J lost 2 bases, with 5 bases between them. This CDR3 is built from 12 residues. Germline assignment: CDR1 MDHEN and CDR2 SYDVKM. In DNA form, the CDR3 reads TGTGCCAGCAGTGGGGTCACAGATACGCAGTATTTT. It encodes CASSGVTDTQYF.

This chain connects TRBV11-3 to TRBJ2-1; D is perhaps TRBD1 (5 bases). Trimming cost V 0 bases and J 1 base, with 7 bases left between them. Germline CDR1 and CDR2: SGHNT and YENEEA. This CDR3 is built from 15 residues. CDR3 sequence (DNA): TGTGCCAGCAGCTTAGAGCCAGGGTCCTACAATGAGCAGTTCTTC. Translating gives CASSLEPGSYNEQFF.

This clone was found a few times. The rearrangement links TRBV11-3 to TRBJ2-3, with 9 bases matching TRBD2. In germline, CDR1 is SGHNT, CDR2 YENEEA. This CDR3 comprises 16 residues. The ends lost 1 base at V and 5 bases at J; junction bases unmatched: 7. For the CDR3, the DNA is TGTGCCAGCAGCTTAGGTGGCGGGGGGGCCGTAGATACGCAGTATTTT. Amino acid sequence: CASSLGGGGAVDTQYF.

This clone was recorded a few times. V and J are TRBV11-3 and TRBJ2-1, with 9 bases matching TRBD2. The germline CDR1 and CDR2 sequences are SGHNT and YENEEA. This CDR3 comprises 15 residues. V lost 5 bases, J lost 4 bases, and 6 bases stayed unmatched. The CDR3 here is CASSLIAGAYNEQFF. CDR3 bases: TGTGCCAGCAGCCTTATAGCGGGAGCGTACAATGAGCAGTTCTTC.